Each of the 11 T cell receptor beta chains below was sequenced from the same sample in a study of blood T cell repertoires in COVID-19. The method was immunoSEQ multiplex PCR; TCRdb's version includes in-frame clones alone and lacks a portion of them. The sample holds fewer than 350,000 clones, 70% to 90% seen once. Sample: peripheral blood. All receptors derive from a woman aged 25 to 45 with COVID-19, enrolled during active disease.

This chain connects TRBV11-2 to TRBJ1-2; TRBD1 aligns across 9 bases. Looked up from germline, CDR1 is SGHAT and CDR2 is FQNNGV. The CDR3 loop spans 13 amino acids. The V gene end was trimmed by 4 bases and the J gene end by 7 bases; junction bases not matched to a gene: 4. The CDR3 nucleotides are TGTGCCAGCAGCTCGACAGGGGGTGGTGGCTACACCTTC. As protein: CASSSTGGGGYTF. The complete variable domain, with remaining parts taken from reference TRBV11-2 and TRBJ1-2, reads EAGVAQSPRYKIIEKRQSVAFWCNPISGHATLYWYQQILGQGPKLLIQFQNNGVVDDSQLPKDRFSAERLKGVDSTLKIQPAKLEDSAVYLCASSSTGGGGYTFGSGTRLTVV.

Here the CDR3 reads CASSWLTDQGDGYTF. The CDR3 bases are TGCGCCAGCAGCTGGTTGACTGACCAGGGTGATGGCTACACCTTC. The V call is TRBV5-1, the J call TRBJ1-2, with D possibly matching TRBD1 (5 bases). Trimming took 3 bases from V and 6 from J, leaving 18 bases between them. This CDR3 region has 15 residues. Germline V CDR1 and CDR2: SGHRS, YFSETQ.

This chain uses TRBV11-3 with TRBJ2-4; the D is unclear. This CDR3 comprises 13 residues. CDR1 and CDR2 (germline): SGHNT, YENEEA. Trimming took off 1 base at V and 4 bases at J, with 5 bases between the two ends. The DNA for the CDR3 is TGTGCCAGCAGCTTAGGCGAAAAAAACATTCAGTACTTC. This translates into CASSLGEKNIQYF.

J is TRBJ1-1 and V is TRBV5-1; D not resolved. This CDR3 spans 13 amino acids. Germline V lookup: CDR1 SGHRS, CDR2 YFSETQ. The V end lost 4 bases, the J end lost 0 bases, and 7 bases lay between the germline ends. The DNA for the CDR3 is TGCGCCAGCAGCCCCAGAATGAACACTGAAGCTTTCTTT. Amino acids: CASSPRMNTEAFF.

This clone is judged medium-sized. This sequence joins TRBV19 and TRBJ2-1; D is possibly TRBD1 (6 bases). CDR3 length: 11 amino acids. Germline V gives CDR1 LNHDA, CDR2 SQIVND (reference sequence). Trimming left V 3 bases short and J 10 bases short, with 7 bases between. The CDR3 coding sequence is TGTGCCAGTAGTATTAGGGGGGAGCAGTTCTTC. Translated: CASSIRGEQFF.

The chain links TRBV28 to TRBJ1-5, with D perhaps matching TRBD1 (6 bases). V lost 8 bases to trimming and J lost 8 bases, with 22 bases between them. The V gene's germline CDR1 is MDHEN and CDR2 SYDVKM. The CDR3 spans 15 residues. CDR3 protein: CASARGGGGREPQHF. DNA of the CDR3: TGTGCCAGCGCCCGGGGGGGTGGGGGCCGAGAGCCCCAGCATTTT.

The chain employs TRBV18 and TRBJ2-7; tentative D call: TRBD1 (6 bases). Trimming pared 3 bases from V and 3 bases from J, leaving 12 bases between. Germline values: CDR1 KGHSH, CDR2 LQKENI. The CDR3 is made up of 14 amino acids. CDR3 amino acids: CASSPGQRNYEQYF. In DNA form, the CDR3 reads TGTGCCAGCTCACCCGGACAGCGAAACTACGAGCAGTACTTC.

The rearrangement joins TRBV29-1 to TRBJ2-5; D is perhaps TRBD2 (5 bases). V lost 4 bases to trimming and J lost 5 bases, with 11 bases between them. The germline CDR1 and CDR2 sequences are SQVTM and ANQGSEA. This CDR3 contains 12 residues. CDR3 in DNA: TGCAGCGTTGGGGGAGTTCTGGAGACCCAGTACTTC. This translates into CSVGGVLETQYF.

This chain joins TRBV7-2 and TRBJ1-2; D is possibly TRBD1 (6 bases). Looked up from germline, CDR1 is SGHTA and CDR2 is FQGNSA. Trimming stripped 1 base from V and 5 bases from J, with 8 bases between. The CDR3 is 13 amino acids. The CDR3 sequence is CASSLDRAYGYTF. In DNA, the CDR3 is TGTGCCAGCAGCTTAGACAGGGCGTATGGCTACACCTTC.

The chain links TRBV11-2 to TRBJ1-6; no reliable D call. With 5 bases removed from V and 7 bases from J, the gap between germline ends came to 12 bases. The CDR3 spans 14 residues. Germline V lookup: CDR1 SGHAT, CDR2 FQNNGV. The CDR3 protein is CASSTRTGNSPLHF. CDR3 nucleotide sequence: TGTGCCAGCAGCACTCGGACGGGGAATTCACCCCTCCACTTT.

This chain joins TRBV11-2 and TRBJ1-6; the D is unclear. The CDR3 loop spans 12 amino acids. V was shortened by 5 bases and J by 10 bases, with 9 bases between the two germline ends. Germline values: CDR1 SGHAT, CDR2 FQNNGV. CDR3 nucleotide sequence: TGTGCCAGCAGCCCCGGACTATCACCCCTCCACTTT. This translates into CASSPGLSPLHF.